The clone carrying this T cell receptor beta chain was detected a few times. Data came from immunoSEQ multiplex PCR; TCRdb stores just in-frame clones and leaves some out. The sample records about 38,000 clones, about 82% being singletons. From germline, CDR1 is LGHNA and CDR2 YSLEER. The CDR3 runs 17 residues. J was trimmed by 8 bases and V by 0 bases; bases with no gene match: 8. The record originates from a study of OX40 agonist ivuxolimab in advanced cancers. Autoimmune disease history or systemic immunosuppression barred patients. The V and J genes are TRBV4-3 and TRBJ2-4, with 12 bases matching TRBD2. The TCR was taken from an adult with an advanced solid tumor such as melanoma, head and neck, liver or kidney cancer. Material: CD4+ or CD8+ T cells sorted from blood, obtained in a trial of the OX40 agonist ivuxolimab. The CDR3 here is CASSQDATSGRTDIQYF. CDR3 nucleotides: TGCGCCAGCAGCCAAGATGCGACTAGCGGGAGAACCGACATTCAGTACTTC.